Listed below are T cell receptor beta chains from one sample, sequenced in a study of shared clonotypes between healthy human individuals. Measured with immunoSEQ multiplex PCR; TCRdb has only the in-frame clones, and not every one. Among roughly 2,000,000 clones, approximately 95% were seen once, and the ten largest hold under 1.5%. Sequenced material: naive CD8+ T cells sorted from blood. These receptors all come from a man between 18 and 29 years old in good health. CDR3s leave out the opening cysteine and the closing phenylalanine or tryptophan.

CDR3aa: ASSPLRTAPYEQY
v_gene: TRBV27

CDR3aa: ASSPGLAIPYEQY
v_gene: TRBV5-6

CDR3aa: ASSLDGIGSYEQY
v_gene: TRBV5-1

CDR3aa: ASSPTSPYNEQF
v_gene: TRBV5-4

CDR3aa: ASSSAGGPTNEQF
v_gene: TRBV5-1

CDR3aa: ASSFEVAADTQY
v_gene: TRBV7-9

CDR3aa: ASSQTGFSAYEQY
v_gene: TRBV27

CDR3aa: ASSIDGDSNQPQH
v_gene: TRBV19

CDR3aa: ASSSLEGTDSIAQH
v_gene: TRBV7-8

CDR3aa: SVELWHNQGNTIY
v_gene: TRBV29-1

CDR3aa: SAGQGTYEQY
v_gene: TRBV29-1

CDR3aa: ASSLNAYNSPLH
v_gene: TRBV7-3

CDR3aa: ASSDPTGSRETQY
v_gene: TRBV10-2

CDR3aa: ASSIGTGYEQY
v_gene: TRBV11-2

CDR3aa: ASSQESPAGVIYNEQF
v_gene: TRBV4-1

CDR3aa: ASSQEFEGGRQETQY
v_gene: TRBV14

CDR3aa: ASSFNRGNNSPLH
v_gene: TRBV5-1

CDR3aa: ASSIGTGGYEQY
v_gene: TRBV19

CDR3aa: ASSYSTAGRTYEQY
v_gene: TRBV6-5

CDR3aa: ASSRDRFYEQY
v_gene: TRBV4-3

CDR3aa: ASRLRTDSSYNEQF
v_gene: TRBV7-2

CDR3aa: ASTQSGLAGGQWNIQY
v_gene: TRBV13